These 5 T cell receptor beta chains were sequenced from one sample in a study of identifying expanded T cells in peripheral blood (dated by TCRdb to about 2019). Library preparation employed the immunoSEQ multiplex PCR assay. TCRdb provides this immuneACCESS table in a form limited to in-frame rearrangements. Some clones are lacking; in checked studies, under half of them reflect an unresolved V gene, and why the rest are absent is not known. This sample is represented by about 81,000 clones; around 83% of them were singletons. The top ten hold roughly 21% of the sample. The specimen sequenced was blood. The source of these receptors is a person aged 18 to 75 in good health.

The J gene is TRBJ2-6, the V gene TRBV11-1; TRBD1 matches at 9 bases. The V gene end was trimmed by 3 bases and the J gene end by 2 bases; junction bases not matched to a gene: 8. Germline V gene data show CDR1 as SGHAT and CDR2 as FQDESV (reference sequence). The CDR3 is 18 amino acids. This CDR3 reads CASSFVGQGGTGANVLTF. As DNA, the CDR3 is TGTGCCAGCAGCTTTGTGGGACAGGGTGGTACTGGGGCCAACGTCCTGACTTTC.

The chain recombines TRBV7-3 with TRBJ2-2, with D unresolved. This CDR3 contains 13 residues. Trimming pared 2 bases from V and 3 bases from J, leaving 4 bases between. Germline V gene data show CDR1 as SGHTA and CDR2 as FQGTGA. The CDR3 bases are TGTGCCAGCAGCTTACAATACACCGGGGAGCTGTTTTTT. Its protein is CASSLQYTGELFF.

The V gene is TRBV19, the J gene TRBJ1-1; a weak D match, TRBD1 (5 bases). The CDR3 is 14 residues long. Germline CDR1 reads LNHDA; CDR2 reads SQIVND (reference sequence). The ends were cut back, 3 bases at V and 4 bases at J, with 12 bases in the middle. The CDR3 region is CASSMRGSVTEAFF. The CDR3 region has the DNA TGTGCCAGTAGTATGAGGGGAAGCGTCACTGAAGCTTTCTTT.

The rearrangement links TRBV11-2 to TRBJ2-1; D is possibly TRBD2 (5 bases). From germline, CDR1 is SGHAT and CDR2 FQNNGV. Trimming cost V 2 bases and J 8 bases, with 19 bases left between them. The CDR3 totals 16 residues. This chain's CDR3 is CASSLRAAAGGDEQFF. CDR3 nucleotide sequence: TGTGCCAGCAGCTTAAGAGCGGCCGCTGGTGGGGATGAGCAGTTCTTC.

This chain links TRBV6-6 with TRBJ2-1; D not certain. CDR3 length: 11 amino acids. V was pared by 11 bases and J by 5 bases, with 10 bases between. The germline V gene encodes CDR1 MNHNY and CDR2 SVGAGI (reference sequence). This chain's CDR3 is CAGRLNNEQFF. The CDR3 nucleotides read TGTGCCGGACGGTTAAACAATGAGCAGTTCTTC.